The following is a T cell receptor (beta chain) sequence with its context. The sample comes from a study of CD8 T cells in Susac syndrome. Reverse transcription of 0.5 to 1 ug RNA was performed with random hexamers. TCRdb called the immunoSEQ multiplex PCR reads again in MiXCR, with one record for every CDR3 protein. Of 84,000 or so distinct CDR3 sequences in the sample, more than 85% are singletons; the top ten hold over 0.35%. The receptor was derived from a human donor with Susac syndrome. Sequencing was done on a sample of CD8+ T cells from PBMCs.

The CDR3 protein is CASSFSGISTDTQYF. The DNA of the CDR3 is TGTGCCAGCAGCTTTAGCGGGATTAGCACAGATACGCAGTATTTT. The chain links TRBV7-2 to TRBJ2-3; the match to TRBD2 covers 8 bases. Looked up from germline, CDR1 is SGHTA and CDR2 is FQGNSA. J gave up 0 bases and V 3 bases, and 2 bases lay outside the gene matches. CDR3 size: 15 residues. Full variable domain (rest looked up from reference TRBV7-2 and TRBJ2-3): GAGVSQSPSNKVTEKGKDVELRCDPISGHTALYWYRQSLGQGLEFLIYFQGNSAPDKSGLPSDRFSAERTGGSVSTLTIQRTQQEDSAVYLCASSFSGISTDTQYFGPGTRLTVL.